The 30 T cell receptor beta chains below all came from one sample that was sequenced in a study of early T cells in non-severe SARS-CoV-2 infection. TCRdb reanalysed the 5' RACE reads using MiXCR and keeps one entry per CDR3 protein. This sample yields more than 90,000 distinct CDR3 sequences, of which roughly an eighth are seen a single time; around 2.4% belongs to the top ten. The sequencing input was whole blood. These receptors were taken from an adult who was a healthcare worker with PCR-confirmed SARS-CoV-2 infection or an uninfected control (not recorded which).

This clonotype was detected a few times. The junction departs from germline at one end; a sequencing error may be responsible. The V gene is TRBV27, the J gene TRBJ1-6; TRBD1 matches 9 bases. CDR3 length: 15 residues. CDR1 MNHEY and CDR2 SMNVEV come from the germline V gene (reference sequence). The CDR3 sequence is CASSSRQGGNSPLHF. For the CDR3, the DNA is TGTGCCAGCAGTTCAAGACAGGGGGGTAATTCACCCCTCCATTTT.

This clonotype was seen only once. This chain joins TRBV7-3 and TRBJ1-1; D might be TRBD1 (6 bases). Looked up from germline, CDR1 is SGHTA and CDR2 is FQGTGA. Trimming took off 2 bases at V and 7 bases at J, with 11 bases between the two ends. The CDR3 loop spans 13 amino acids. CDR3 nucleotide sequence: TGTGCCAGCAGCTTATGGGGGCAGAATGAAGCTTTCTTT. Amino acids: CASSLWGQNEAFF.

The V and J genes are TRBV4-1 and TRBJ1-3; D may be TRBD1 (5 bases). The CDR3 covers 16 residues. Trimming removed 3 bases from V and 0 bases from J, with 12 bases in between. Germline V gene data show CDR1 as MGHRA and CDR2 as YSYEKL. The CDR3 nucleotides read TGCGCCAGCAGCCACCCTCCCGGGACCTCTGGAAACACCATATATTTT. This translates into CASSHPPGTSGNTIYF.

This clonotype came up many times. This chain connects TRBV20-1 to TRBJ1-2; D is unclear. Germline V gives CDR1 DFQATT, CDR2 SNEGSKA (reference sequence). The CDR3 length is 12 residues. V was cut by 6 bases and J by 2 bases, with 10 bases left in between. Here the CDR3 reads CSADDRNYGYTF. CDR3 DNA sequence: TGCAGTGCCGATGACCGAAACTATGGCTACACCTTC.

This clonotype occurred many times. This chain connects TRBV7-9 to TRBJ2-1, with D uncertain. The CDR3 is 14 residues long. CDR1 and CDR2 (germline): SEHNR, FQNEAQ (reference sequence). V lost 2 bases and J 8 bases, leaving 13 bases between the germline ends. DNA of the CDR3: TGTGCCAGCAGCTTAAGTTCCAGGTCCGATGAGCAGTTCTTC. Translated, it gives CASSLSSRSDEQFF.

The chain couples TRBV20-1 to TRBJ2-5; 7 bases agree with TRBD1. V was clipped by 7 bases and J by 1 base; unmatched bases: 0. This CDR3 has 11 amino acids. Germline CDR1 and CDR2: DFQATT and SNEGSKA (reference sequence). The CDR3 sequence is CSGQGQETQYF. The DNA of the CDR3 is TGCAGTGGACAGGGCCAAGAGACCCAGTACTTC.

This clonotype was seen a handful of times. V gene TRBV7-2 combines with J gene TRBJ2-1; 11 bases map to TRBD2. The germline gives CDR1 SGHTA, CDR2 FQGNSA. The V segment lost 1 base and the J segment 1 base; nucleotides outside the gene matches: 3. This CDR3 is built from 17 residues. DNA of the CDR3: TGTGCCAGCAGCTTAGTGACTAGCGGGGTATCCTACAATGAGCAGTTCTTC. Translating gives CASSLVTSGVSYNEQFF.

Many counts were recorded for this clonotype. The rearrangement joins TRBV20-1 to TRBJ2-2; 9 nucleotides line up with TRBD2. CDR1 and CDR2 from the germline V gene are DFQATT and SNEGSKA (reference sequence). V lost 0 bases to trimming and J lost 5 bases; unmatched junction nucleotides: 10. This CDR3 comprises 17 residues. CDR3 in amino acids: CSARDPTSGIQTGELFF. In DNA, the CDR3 is TGCAGTGCTAGAGATCCGACTAGCGGAATCCAGACCGGGGAGCTGTTTTTT.

This clonotype was recorded many times. J is TRBJ2-1 and V is TRBV9, with a possible D match to TRBD1 (6 bases). Germline V gene data show CDR1 as SGDLS and CDR2 as YYNGEE. The CDR3 sequence is 14 residues long. V was cut by 2 bases and J by 2 bases, with 8 bases left in between. The CDR3 bases are TGTGCCAGCAGCGTGGGGGCGGCCTACAATGAGCAGTTCTTC. Its translation: CASSVGAAYNEQFF. The full variable domain, its missing parts supplied by reference TRBV9 and TRBJ2-1, is DSGVTQTPKHLITATGQRVTLRCSPRSGDLSVYWYQQSLDQGLQFLIQYYNGEERAKGNILERFSAQQFPDLHSELNLSSLELGDSALYFCASSVGAAYNEQFFGPGTRLTVL.

The rearrangement joins TRBV2 to TRBJ2-3, with 10 bases matching TRBD2. V lost 5 bases to trimming and J lost 2 bases; unmatched junction nucleotides: 10. Looked up from germline, CDR1 is SNHLY and CDR2 is FYNNEI. This CDR3 has 17 amino acids. The CDR3 here is CASSRLHSGGPTDTQYF. CDR3 nucleotide sequence: TGTGCCAGCAGTCGCCTGCATAGCGGGGGGCCCACAGATACGCAGTATTTT.

This clonotype was observed at least ten times. The chain combines TRBV7-8 with TRBJ2-2; D is unclear. Trimming removed 8 bases at V and 1 base at J, with 17 bases between. CDR1 is SGHVS, CDR2 FQNEAQ, per germline. The CDR3 is 16 residues long. CDR3 region: CASAWKNILNTGELFF. CDR3 bases: TGTGCCAGCGCATGGAAGAACATATTGAACACCGGGGAGCTGTTTTTT.

At least ten counts were recorded for this clonotype. The chain couples TRBV20-1 to TRBJ2-3; TRBD2 is a possible D gene (7 bases). This CDR3 spans 15 amino acids. Germline V gene data show CDR1 as DFQATT and CDR2 as SNEGSKA (reference sequence). V lost 5 bases, J lost 1 base, and 16 bases lay in between. The CDR3 region is CSAPPPGGRTDTQYF. The DNA for the CDR3 is TGCAGTGCTCCTCCACCCGGGGGGCGCACAGATACGCAGTATTTT.

This clonotype has only a few counts. The V gene is TRBV13, the J gene TRBJ1-1; 10 nucleotides align to TRBD1. The CDR3 has 15 amino acids. CDR1 is PRHDT and CDR2 is FYEKMQ in the germline V gene (reference sequence). J was trimmed by 4 bases and V by 4 bases; bases with no gene match: 6. CDR3 sequence: CASSSTGQGSTEAFF. As DNA, the CDR3 is TGTGCCAGCAGCTCAACGGGACAGGGGAGCACTGAAGCTTTCTTT.

Ten or more counts support this clonotype. This chain joins TRBV7-9 and TRBJ2-2; TRBD2 agrees at 9 bases. The CDR3 is 16 amino acids. Germline lookup yields CDR1 SEHNR and CDR2 FQNEAQ (reference sequence). The V gene end was trimmed by 1 base and the J gene end by 2 bases; junction bases not matched to a gene: 2. The CDR3 loop is CASSLGLAVNTGELFF. The CDR3 coding sequence is TGTGCCAGCAGCTTAGGACTAGCGGTAAACACCGGGGAGCTGTTTTTT.

The chain combines TRBV29-1 with TRBJ1-1, with no clear D. Germline CDR1 is SQVTM and CDR2 is ANQGSEA. This CDR3 is 11 amino acids long. Trimming removed 1 base at V and 3 bases at J, with 3 bases between. This CDR3 is CSVEADTEAFF. For the CDR3, the DNA is TGCAGCGTTGAAGCGGACACTGAAGCTTTCTTT. The variable domain in full, with the rest retrieved from reference TRBV29-1 and TRBJ1-1, is SAVISQKPSRDICQRGTSLTIQCQVDSQVTMMFWYRQQPGQSLTLIATANQGSEATYESGFVIDKFPISRPNLTFSTLTVSNMSPEDSSIYLCSVEADTEAFFGQGTRLTVV.

In this sample, this clonotype turned up many times. The chain is built from TRBV5-1 and TRBJ2-3; 8 bases agree with TRBD1. Trimming cost V 2 bases and J 2 bases; bases outside gene matches: 10. The CDR3 length is 17 residues. Germline CDR1 and CDR2: SGHRS and YFSETQ. CDR3 protein: CASSLGRTGPATDTQYF. CDR3 bases: TGCGCCAGCAGCTTAGGACGGACAGGGCCGGCCACAGATACGCAGTATTTT.

This clonotype was picked up a small number of times. This chain uses TRBV9 with TRBJ2-1; D is possibly TRBD2 (6 bases). The CDR3 sequence is 17 residues long. Germline V gene sequence: CDR1 SGDLS, CDR2 YYNGEE. With 0 bases removed from V and 0 bases from J, the gap between germline ends came to 13 bases. The CDR3: CASSVGDSSSSYNEQFF. The CDR3 DNA reads TGTGCCAGCAGCGTAGGGGACTCCTCGAGCTCCTACAATGAGCAGTTCTTC.

In its sample, this clonotype was seen a few times. The gene calls are TRBV6-4 and TRBJ2-7; either TRBD1 or TRBD2 may supply D (5 bases each). The CDR3 has 14 amino acids. Trimming stripped 2 bases from V and 2 bases from J, with 10 bases between. CDR1 and CDR2 from the germline V gene are MRHNA and SNTAGT. The CDR3 DNA is TGTGCCAGCAGTGACCCGGAGGACACCTACGAGCAGTACTTC. It codes for CASSDPEDTYEQYF.

The chain recombines TRBV5-5 with TRBJ1-1, with D perhaps matching TRBD1 (5 bases). This CDR3 comprises 15 residues. Germline CDR1 reads SGHKS; CDR2 reads YYEKEE (reference sequence). The germline V and J ends were trimmed by 1 base and 4 bases, with 14 bases remaining between them. The CDR3 DNA is TGTGCCAGCAGCTTGCAGGGATTCGGGATCACTGAAGCTTTCTTT. The encoded protein is CASSLQGFGITEAFF.

The chain links TRBV9 to TRBJ2-1, with D maybe TRBD1 (6 bases). CDR1 and CDR2 from the germline V gene are SGDLS and YYNGEE. Trimming shortened V by 3 bases and J by 2 bases, and 6 bases separated the two germline ends. The CDR3 runs to 13 residues. The CDR3 region is CASSGTAYNEQFF. CDR3 nucleotides: TGTGCCAGCAGCGGGACAGCCTACAATGAGCAGTTCTTC. Using reference TRBV9 and TRBJ2-1 for the parts outside the CDR3, the full variable domain is DSGVTQTPKHLITATGQRVTLRCSPRSGDLSVYWYQQSLDQGLQFLIQYYNGEERAKGNILERFSAQQFPDLHSELNLSSLELGDSALYFCASSGTAYNEQFFGPGTRLTVL.

A few counts support this clonotype. The rearrangement links TRBV6-6 to TRBJ2-5; maybe TRBD2 (6 bases). Trimming took 5 bases from V and 5 from J, leaving 9 bases between them. Germline CDR1 MNHNY, CDR2 SVGAGI (reference sequence). This CDR3 comprises 12 residues. For the CDR3, the DNA is TGTGCCAGCAGTATACGGGAGGAGACCCAGTACTTC. This translates into CASSIREETQYF.

This clonotype has a handful of counts. The rearrangement joins TRBV5-4 to TRBJ2-6, with 7 bases that match TRBD1. Germline V gene lookup returns CDR1 SGHNT and CDR2 YYREEE (reference sequence). This CDR3 spans 18 amino acids. Trimming cost V 4 bases and J 0 bases; bases outside gene matches: 10. CDR3 sequence reads: CASSPRQGRSSGANVLTF. DNA of the CDR3: TGTGCCAGCAGCCCCAGACAGGGACGGTCCTCTGGGGCCAACGTCCTGACTTTC. Together with reference TRBV5-4 and TRBJ2-6, the CDR3 gives the full variable domain: ETGVTQSPTHLIKTRGQQVTLRCSSQSGHNTVSWYQQALGQGPQFIFQYYREEENGRGNFPPRFSGLQFPNYSSELNVNALELDDSALYLCASSPRQGRSSGANVLTFGAGSRLTVL.

The genes are TRBV7-6 and TRBJ2-7; unclear D gene. The V end lost 5 bases, the J end lost 6 bases, and 11 bases lay between the germline ends. CDR3 length: 12 amino acids. CDR1 SGHVS and CDR2 FNYEAQ come from the germline V gene. CDR3 DNA: TGTGCCAGCAGCCCTCCTGTGGGCGAGCAGTACTTC. Translation gives CASSPPVGEQYF.

This clonotype was detected only a few times. The chain recombines TRBV6-6 with TRBJ2-3; either TRBD1 or TRBD2 may supply D (7 bases each). CDR1 MNHNY and CDR2 SVGAGI come from the germline V gene (reference sequence). There are 16 residues in the CDR3. V lost 6 bases, J lost 2 bases, and 18 bases lay in between. CDR3 residues: CASSPTQGRVTDTQYF. In DNA form, the CDR3 reads TGTGCCAGCAGCCCCACACAGGGGAGGGTCACAGATACGCAGTATTTT.

This clonotype was seen only a few times. V and J are TRBV5-1 and TRBJ2-1; D is ambiguous. Germline loops: CDR1 SGHRS, CDR2 YFSETQ. This CDR3 region has 15 residues. V was clipped by 4 bases and J by 9 bases, with 20 bases between them. The CDR3 DNA sequence: TGCGCCAGCAGCCCTAAAGGTGATGTAGTCGGTGAGCAGTTCTTC. It is translated as CASSPKGDVVGEQFF.

The V and J genes are TRBV20-1 and TRBJ1-1; the D gene is possibly TRBD1 (5 bases). The germline CDR1 and CDR2 sequences are DFQATT and SNEGSKA (reference sequence). Trimming took 1 base from V and 8 from J, leaving 11 bases between them. This CDR3 has 12 amino acids. CDR3 nucleotide sequence: TGCAGTGCTAGAGCCGAGTGGGGGGAAGCTTTCTTT. Protein product: CSARAEWGEAFF.

CDR3 DNA sequence: TGTGCCAGCAGCCAAGAAGGGGTAATGAAGGGCACTGAAGCTTTCTTT. It encodes CASSQEGVMKGTEAFF. This chain joins TRBV4-2 and TRBJ1-1; D possibly corresponds to TRBD1 (5 bases). The CDR3 sequence is 16 residues long. Per the germline V gene, CDR1 is LGHNA and CDR2 is YNFKEQ. V was pared by 0 bases and J by 4 bases, with 15 bases between.

The chain combines TRBV29-1 with TRBJ2-5, with D possibly being TRBD1 (6 bases). V lost 6 bases and J 5 bases, leaving 19 bases between the germline ends. The germline gives CDR1 SQVTM, CDR2 ANQGSEA. CDR3 length: 14 amino acids. The CDR3 DNA reads TGCAGCGTGGACCCGACAGGCCGGCTGGAGACCCAGTACTTC. This gives the protein CSVDPTGRLETQYF.

The rearrangement uses TRBV3-1 and TRBJ2-1; the D is unclear. This CDR3 is built from 15 residues. V lost 2 bases and J 8 bases, leaving 16 bases between the germline ends. CDR1 and CDR2 (germline): LGHDT, YNNKEL (reference sequence). For the CDR3, the DNA is TGTGCCAGCAGCCAAAGGTCAAGGCCCACGGATGAGCAGTTCTTC. Protein: CASSQRSRPTDEQFF.

This clonotype appeared many times. The chain uses TRBV28 and TRBJ2-7; D uncertain. Trimming took off 6 bases at V and 3 bases at J, with 6 bases between the two ends. Germline CDR1 MDHEN, CDR2 SYDVKM. The CDR3 has 11 amino acids. As DNA, the CDR3 is TGTGCCAGCAGGAACCTCTACGAGCAGTACTTC. Translated, it gives CASRNLYEQYF.